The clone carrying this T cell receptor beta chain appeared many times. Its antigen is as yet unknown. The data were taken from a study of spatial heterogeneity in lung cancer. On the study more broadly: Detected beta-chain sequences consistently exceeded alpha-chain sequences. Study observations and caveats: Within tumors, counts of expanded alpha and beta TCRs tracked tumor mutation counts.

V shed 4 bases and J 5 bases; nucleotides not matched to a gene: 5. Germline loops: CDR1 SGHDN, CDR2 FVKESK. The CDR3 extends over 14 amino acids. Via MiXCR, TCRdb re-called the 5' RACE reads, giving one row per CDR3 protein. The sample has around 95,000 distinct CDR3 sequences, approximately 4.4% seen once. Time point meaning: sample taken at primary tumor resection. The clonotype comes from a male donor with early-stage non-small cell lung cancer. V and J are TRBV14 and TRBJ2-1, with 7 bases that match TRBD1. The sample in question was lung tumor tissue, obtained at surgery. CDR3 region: CASSPWDSNNEQFF. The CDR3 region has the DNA TGTGCCAGCAGCCCCTGGGACAGCAACAATGAGCAGTTCTTC.